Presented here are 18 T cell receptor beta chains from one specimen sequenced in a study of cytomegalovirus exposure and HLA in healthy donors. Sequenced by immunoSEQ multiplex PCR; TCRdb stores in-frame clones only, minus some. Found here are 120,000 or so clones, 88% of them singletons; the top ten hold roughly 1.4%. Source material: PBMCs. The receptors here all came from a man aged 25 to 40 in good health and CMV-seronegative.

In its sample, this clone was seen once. CDR3 DNA sequence: TGTGCCAGCAGCCCGATCCGGGACAGGGGATCGTATGGCTACACCTTC. It specifies CASSPIRDRGSYGYTF. The chain joins TRBV11-2 to TRBJ1-2, with 10 bases fitting TRBD1. Germline V gives CDR1 SGHAT, CDR2 FQNNGV. V shed 5 bases and J 5 bases; nucleotides not matched to a gene: 11. The CDR3 has 16 residues. Full variable domain (outside the CDR3, taken from reference TRBV11-2 and TRBJ1-2): EAGVAQSPRYKIIEKRQSVAFWCNPISGHATLYWYQQILGQGPKLLIQFQNNGVVDDSQLPKDRFSAERLKGVDSTLKIQPAKLEDSAVYLCASSPIRDRGSYGYTFGSGTRLTVV.

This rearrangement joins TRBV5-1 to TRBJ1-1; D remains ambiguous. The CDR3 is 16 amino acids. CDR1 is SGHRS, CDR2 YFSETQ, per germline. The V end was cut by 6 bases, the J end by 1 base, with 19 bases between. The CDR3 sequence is CASTSGVPRPNTEAFF. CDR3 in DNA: TGCGCCAGCACATCCGGAGTCCCACGCCCGAACACTGAAGCTTTCTTT.

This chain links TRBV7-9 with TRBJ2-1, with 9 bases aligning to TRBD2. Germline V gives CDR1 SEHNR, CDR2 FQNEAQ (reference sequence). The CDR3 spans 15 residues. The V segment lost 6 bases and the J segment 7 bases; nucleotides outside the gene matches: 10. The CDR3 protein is CASSIGSGSYNEQFF. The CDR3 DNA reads TGTGCCAGCAGTATAGGTAGCGGGAGCTATAATGAGCAGTTCTTC.

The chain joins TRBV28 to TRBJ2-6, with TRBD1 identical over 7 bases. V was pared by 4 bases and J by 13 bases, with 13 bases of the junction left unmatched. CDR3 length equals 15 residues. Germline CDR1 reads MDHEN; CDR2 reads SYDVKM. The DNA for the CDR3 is TGTGCCAGCAGTTGGACCATGGGACAGTTCGCAGTCCTGACTTTC. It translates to CASSWTMGQFAVLTF.

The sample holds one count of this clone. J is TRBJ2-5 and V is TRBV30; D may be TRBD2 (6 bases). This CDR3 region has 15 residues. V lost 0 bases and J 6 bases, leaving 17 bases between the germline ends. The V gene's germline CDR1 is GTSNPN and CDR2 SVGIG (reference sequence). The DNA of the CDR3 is TGTGCCTGGAGTGTAGGCCGGGAGAAGGGAAAGACCCAGTACTTC. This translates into CAWSVGREKGKTQYF. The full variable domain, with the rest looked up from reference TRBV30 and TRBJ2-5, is SQTIHQWPATLVQPVGSPLSLECTVEGTSNPNLYWYRQAAGRGLQLLFYSVGIGQISSEVPQNLSASRPQDRQFILSSKKLLLSDSGFYLCAWSVGREKGKTQYFGPGTRLLVL.

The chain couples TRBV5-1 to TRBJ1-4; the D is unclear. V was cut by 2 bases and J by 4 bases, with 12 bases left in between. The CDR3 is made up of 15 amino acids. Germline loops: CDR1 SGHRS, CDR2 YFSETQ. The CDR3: CASSFRGEINEKLFF. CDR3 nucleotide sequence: TGCGCCAGCAGCTTCAGAGGTGAAATTAATGAAAAACTGTTTTTT.

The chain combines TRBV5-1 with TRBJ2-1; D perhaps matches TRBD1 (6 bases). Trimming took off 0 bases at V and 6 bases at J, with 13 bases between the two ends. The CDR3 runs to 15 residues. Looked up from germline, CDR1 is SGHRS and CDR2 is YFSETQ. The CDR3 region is CASSLVQGTSNEQFF. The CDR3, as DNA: TGCGCCAGCAGCTTGGTACAGGGCACGAGCAATGAGCAGTTCTTC.

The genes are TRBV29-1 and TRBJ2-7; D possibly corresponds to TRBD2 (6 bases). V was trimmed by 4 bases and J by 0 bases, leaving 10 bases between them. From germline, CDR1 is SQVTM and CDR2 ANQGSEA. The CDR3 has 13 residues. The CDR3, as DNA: TGCAGCGTTGGGACTAAAAGCTCCTACGAGCAGTACTTC. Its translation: CSVGTKSSYEQYF.

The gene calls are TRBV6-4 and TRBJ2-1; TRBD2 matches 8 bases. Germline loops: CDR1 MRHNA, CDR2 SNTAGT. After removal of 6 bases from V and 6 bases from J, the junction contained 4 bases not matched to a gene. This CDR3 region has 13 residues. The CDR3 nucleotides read TGTGCCAGCAGATTAGCGGGAAGCAATGAGCAGTTCTTC. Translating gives CASRLAGSNEQFF.

In DNA, the CDR3 is TGCGCCAGCAGCCAAGTCAACTTAGTTAGCACAGATACGCAGTATTTT. Its translation is CASSQVNLVSTDTQYF. This sequence joins TRBV4-1 and TRBJ2-3; D gene unclear. Germline-derived CDR1 and CDR2 are MGHRA and YSYEKL. V was pared by 1 base and J by 0 bases, with 11 bases between. This CDR3 is built from 16 residues.

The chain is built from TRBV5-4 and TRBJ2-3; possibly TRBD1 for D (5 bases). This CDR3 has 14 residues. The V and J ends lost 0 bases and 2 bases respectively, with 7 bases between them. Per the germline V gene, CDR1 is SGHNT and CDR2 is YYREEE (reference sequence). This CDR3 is CASSLGQTTDTQYF. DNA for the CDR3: TGTGCCAGCAGCTTGGGACAGACCACAGATACGCAGTATTTT.

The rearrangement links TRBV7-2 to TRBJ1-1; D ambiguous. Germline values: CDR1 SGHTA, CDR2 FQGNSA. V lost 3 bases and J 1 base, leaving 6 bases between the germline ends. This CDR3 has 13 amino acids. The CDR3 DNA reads TGTGCCAGCAGCTTCGGGAAGAACACTGAAGCTTTCTTT. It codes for CASSFGKNTEAFF.

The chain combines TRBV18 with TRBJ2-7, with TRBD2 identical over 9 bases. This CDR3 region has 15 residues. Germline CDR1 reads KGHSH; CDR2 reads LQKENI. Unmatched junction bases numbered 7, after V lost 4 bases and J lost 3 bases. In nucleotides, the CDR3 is TGTGCCAGCTCACAAACCCAAGCGGGGGGCTACGAGCAGTACTTC. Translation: CASSQTQAGGYEQYF.

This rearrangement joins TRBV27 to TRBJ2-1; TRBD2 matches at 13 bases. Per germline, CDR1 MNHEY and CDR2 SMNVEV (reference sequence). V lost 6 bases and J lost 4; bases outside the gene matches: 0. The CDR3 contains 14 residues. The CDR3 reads CASRLAGGYNEQFF. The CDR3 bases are TGTGCCAGCAGACTAGCGGGAGGGTACAATGAGCAGTTCTTC.

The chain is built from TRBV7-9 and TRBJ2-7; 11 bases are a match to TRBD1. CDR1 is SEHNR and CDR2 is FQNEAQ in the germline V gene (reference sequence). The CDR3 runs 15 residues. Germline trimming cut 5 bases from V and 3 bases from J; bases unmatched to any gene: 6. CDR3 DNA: TGTGCCAGCAGCCGGGGGACAGGGGGACTCTACGAGCAGTACTTC. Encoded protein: CASSRGTGGLYEQYF.

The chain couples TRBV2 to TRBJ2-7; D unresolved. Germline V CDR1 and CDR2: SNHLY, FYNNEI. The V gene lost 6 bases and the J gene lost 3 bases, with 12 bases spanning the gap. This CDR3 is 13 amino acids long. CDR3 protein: CASRTGLVYEQYF. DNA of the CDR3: TGTGCCAGCAGGACGGGTTTAGTCTACGAGCAGTACTTC.

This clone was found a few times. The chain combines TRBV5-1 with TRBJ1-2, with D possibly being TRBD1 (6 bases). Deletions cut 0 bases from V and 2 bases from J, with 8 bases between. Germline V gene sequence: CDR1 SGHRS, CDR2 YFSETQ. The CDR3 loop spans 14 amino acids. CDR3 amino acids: CASSLDGGNYGYTF. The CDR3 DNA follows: TGCGCCAGCAGCTTGGATGGGGGCAACTATGGCTACACCTTC.

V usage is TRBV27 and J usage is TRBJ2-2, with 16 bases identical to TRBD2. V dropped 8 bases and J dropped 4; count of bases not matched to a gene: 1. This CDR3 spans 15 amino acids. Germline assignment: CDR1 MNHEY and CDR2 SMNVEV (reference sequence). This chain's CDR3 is CASGTSGRGTGELFF. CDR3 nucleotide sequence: TGTGCCAGCGGGACTAGCGGGAGGGGCACCGGGGAGCTGTTTTTT.